These T cell receptor beta chains were read from a single sample in a study of cytomegalovirus exposure and HLA in healthy donors. Profiling relied on immunoSEQ multiplex PCR, and the TCRdb table lists in-frame clones only, not all of them. The sample contains tens of thousands of clones, around 80% of which appear only once. The sequenced sample was PBMCs. The receptors originated from a middle-aged man in good health and CMV-seropositive. CDR3s include the opening cysteine and the closing phenylalanine or tryptophan. A D gene is named only where the DNA matches it firmly. A clone size is listed for some rows: how often the clone was seen (once, few, many), or a class if it is expanded.

DNA,CDR3,D,size,J,V
TGTGCCTGGGACCGCGGGACGGTGAACACTGAAGCTTTCTTT,CAWDRGTVNTEAFF,-,once,TRBJ1-1,TRBV30
TGTGCCTGGAGTGTTACGGACCCGGGGAACACCATATATTTT,CAWSVTDPGNTIYF,-,-,TRBJ1-3,TRBV30
TGTGCCAGCAGACCCGGGACAGGGGACACCTACAATGAGCAGTTCTTC,CASRPGTGDTYNEQFF,TRBD1,-,TRBJ2-1,TRBV11-1
TGTGCCAGCAGTTCCAGTCGGGATGGCTACACCTTC,CASSSSRDGYTF,-,-,TRBJ1-2,TRBV2
TGTGCCAGCAGCTTAGAAAGTGGTTTCCCGGGACAGGGTGGATCCTATGGCTACACCTTC,CASSLESGFPGQGGSYGYTF,TRBD1,-,TRBJ1-2,TRBV11-2
TGTGCCAGCAGCTTGAAGCGGGATATGGAGACCCAGTACTTC,CASSLKRDMETQYF,TRBD2,-,TRBJ2-5,TRBV5-4
TGTGCCAGCAGCCCCGACAGGGGAGGTACCGTGGTCTATGGCTACACCTTC,CASSPDRGGTVVYGYTF,TRBD1,-,TRBJ1-2,TRBV28
TGTGCCAGCAGATCCTCAGGGATCGGCTCCTACAATGAGCAGTTCTTC,CASRSSGIGSYNEQFF,-,-,TRBJ2-1,TRBV2
TGTGCCAGCAGCTCAGACAGTTTCACCTACAATGAGCAGTTCTTC,CASSSDSFTYNEQFF,-,-,TRBJ2-1,TRBV27
TGTGCCAGTAGTTCCTCTAGCGGGAGAAAGGAGCAGTACTTC,CASSSSSGRKEQYF,TRBD2,-,TRBJ2-7,TRBV19
TGTGCCAGTAGTACCTTGGACAGGGAAGATACGCAGTATTTT,CASSTLDREDTQYF,TRBD1,-,TRBJ2-3,TRBV19
TGCAGCGTGAGGGGTCGGTTACAGGGTATCACCTACGAGCAGTACTTC,CSVRGRLQGITYEQYF,-,-,TRBJ2-7,TRBV29-1
TGTGCCAGCAGCTTCAAGCGGGAGGGAAAAAACTCCTACAATGAGCAGTTCTTC,CASSFKREGKNSYNEQFF,TRBD2,-,TRBJ2-1,TRBV11-3
TGTGCCAGCTCACCGGACAGTAACACTGAAGCTTTCTTT,CASSPDSNTEAFF,-,-,TRBJ1-1,TRBV18
TGTGCCACCAGCAGGCGAGTCATCCCTCAGGGTGAAAAACTGTTTTTT,CATSRRVIPQGEKLFF,-,-,TRBJ1-4,TRBV15
TGTGCCTGGAGTTTTTACACCGGGACAGGGGGTACCCCTCGGTCTGGAAACACCATATATTTT,CAWSFYTGTGGTPRSGNTIYF,TRBD1,-,TRBJ1-3,TRBV30
TGTGCCAGCAGTGAAGAGGGACTTACGAACACTGAAGCTTTCTTT,CASSEEGLTNTEAFF,-,-,TRBJ1-1,TRBV2
TGTGCCAGCAGCGCCCCCGGGACTAGGATACATGAGCAGTTCTTC,CASSAPGTRIHEQFF,TRBD2,-,TRBJ2-1,TRBV9
TGTGCCATCAGCAATTCCTACGAGCAGTACTTC,CAISNSYEQYF,-,-,TRBJ2-7,TRBV10-3
TGTGCCAGCAGTTTACGAGCCAAAAACATTCAGTACTTC,CASSLRAKNIQYF,-,-,TRBJ2-4,TRBV27
TGTGCCTGGAGCGGGACAGCGGCCACTGAAGCTTTCTTT,CAWSGTAATEAFF,TRBD1,-,TRBJ1-1,TRBV30
TGTGCCAGTAGAGAAACAGGGGGTAATGAAAAACTGTTTTTT,CASRETGGNEKLFF,TRBD1,once,TRBJ1-4,TRBV6-6
TGTGCCAGCAGCTTAGCCGGGACAGGGATGAAGATTCAGTACTTC,CASSLAGTGMKIQYF,TRBD1,-,TRBJ2-4,TRBV7-9
TGCGCCAGCAGTGAGTCTTACGGGGGCTACGAGCAGTACTTC,CASSESYGGYEQYF,-,-,TRBJ2-7,TRBV10-1
TGTGCCAGCAGTTCGTCTAGCGGGGGGACAGATACGCAGTATTTT,CASSSSSGGTDTQYF,TRBD2,-,TRBJ2-3,TRBV6-1
TGTGCCAGCAGCTCCATCCAGGGTGACTCCTACAATGAGCAGTTCTTC,CASSSIQGDSYNEQFF,-,-,TRBJ2-1,TRBV13
TGTGCCAGCAGCTTCAGGGCCCGGCAAGAGCAGTACTTC,CASSFRARQEQYF,-,-,TRBJ2-7,TRBV5-4
TGTGCCAGCAGCCCTAGCGGGAGGGCCGGCGAGCAGTACTTC,CASSPSGRAGEQYF,TRBD2,-,TRBJ2-7,TRBV11-2
TGTGCCAGCATACCGCTAGCCAATGAGCAGTTCTTC,CASIPLANEQFF,-,-,TRBJ2-1,TRBV2
TGTGCCAGCTCACCGGCGACAGGCGCCAGTCAGCCCCAGCATTTT,CASSPATGASQPQHF,-,-,TRBJ1-5,TRBV18
TGTGCCAGCAGCTTGGGGGGGACTAGCCCCTACAATGAGCAGTTCTTC,CASSLGGTSPYNEQFF,TRBD2,-,TRBJ2-1,TRBV5-4
TGTGCCAGTAGCTTAGCGGGAGAGGGATCCTACGAGCAGTACTTC,CASSLAGEGSYEQYF,TRBD2,-,TRBJ2-7,TRBV19
TGTGCCAGCTCACCAAACTCCGAGGAGACCCAGTACTTC,CASSPNSEETQYF,-,-,TRBJ2-5,TRBV18
TGTGCCAGCATGTCTTTAGCGGGATCGAACACCGGGGAGCTGTTTTTT,CASMSLAGSNTGELFF,TRBD2,-,TRBJ2-2,TRBV5-6
TGTGCCAGCAGCCCCAGGACTACCGCCTTCTACGAGCAGTACTTC,CASSPRTTAFYEQYF,-,-,TRBJ2-7,TRBV7-8
TGTGCCAGCAGTTGGGGGAGGAGCTCCTACGAGCAGTACTTC,CASSWGRSSYEQYF,-,few,TRBJ2-7,TRBV6-6
TGTGCCAGCAGGGGCGGACAGGGGGCCGGGGAGCTGTTTTTT,CASRGGQGAGELFF,TRBD1,-,TRBJ2-2,TRBV2
TGTGCCATCAGTGTCCGGGACAGGGGGCCCGAGCAGTACTTC,CAISVRDRGPEQYF,TRBD1,-,TRBJ2-7,TRBV10-3
TGTGCCAGCAGTGAAGCAAGAACATCTGGAAACACCATATATTTT,CASSEARTSGNTIYF,-,-,TRBJ1-3,TRBV6-1
TGTGCCAGCAGTGACGCTAGCGGGGTCACAGATACGCAGTATTTT,CASSDASGVTDTQYF,TRBD2,-,TRBJ2-3,TRBV25-1
TGTGCCAGCGGAAAGGACAGGACCCCAGGGGCCCAGTACTTC,CASGKDRTPGAQYF,TRBD1,-,TRBJ2-5,TRBV6-6
TGCGCCAGCAGCCTTAGTAGAAATCAGCCCCAGCATTTT,CASSLSRNQPQHF,-,-,TRBJ1-5,TRBV4-3
TGTGCCAGCAGCTTTAAGACGGGACAGGGGGGTGAGACCCAGTACTTC,CASSFKTGQGGETQYF,TRBD1,-,TRBJ2-5,TRBV7-8
TGTGCCAGCTCACCGTCGCGGGACAGGGGTTACGAGCAGTACTTC,CASSPSRDRGYEQYF,TRBD1,-,TRBJ2-7,TRBV18
TGTGCCAGCAGCTTCGGCTCGGGGGAGACCCAGTACTTC,CASSFGSGETQYF,-,-,TRBJ2-5,TRBV7-3
TGTGCCAGTAGGGTAGCGGGAGTGGACGAGCAGTACTTC,CASRVAGVDEQYF,TRBD2,-,TRBJ2-7,TRBV19
TGTGCCAGCAGCGAGGGGGACAGGGGGCGAACTGAAGCTTTCTTT,CASSEGDRGRTEAFF,TRBD1,few,TRBJ1-1,TRBV9
TGTGCCAGCAGCTTGGTTGGGGGAGGGGAGACTGAAGCTTTCTTT,CASSLVGGGETEAFF,-,-,TRBJ1-1,TRBV5-4
TGCGCCAGCAGCCCGGGGATATTGAGCCGCAACACTGAAGCTTTCTTT,CASSPGILSRNTEAFF,-,-,TRBJ1-1,TRBV4-1
TGTGCCAGCAGCTTGGGGACAGATAATGAAAAACTGTTTTTT,CASSLGTDNEKLFF,TRBD1,-,TRBJ1-4,TRBV7-9